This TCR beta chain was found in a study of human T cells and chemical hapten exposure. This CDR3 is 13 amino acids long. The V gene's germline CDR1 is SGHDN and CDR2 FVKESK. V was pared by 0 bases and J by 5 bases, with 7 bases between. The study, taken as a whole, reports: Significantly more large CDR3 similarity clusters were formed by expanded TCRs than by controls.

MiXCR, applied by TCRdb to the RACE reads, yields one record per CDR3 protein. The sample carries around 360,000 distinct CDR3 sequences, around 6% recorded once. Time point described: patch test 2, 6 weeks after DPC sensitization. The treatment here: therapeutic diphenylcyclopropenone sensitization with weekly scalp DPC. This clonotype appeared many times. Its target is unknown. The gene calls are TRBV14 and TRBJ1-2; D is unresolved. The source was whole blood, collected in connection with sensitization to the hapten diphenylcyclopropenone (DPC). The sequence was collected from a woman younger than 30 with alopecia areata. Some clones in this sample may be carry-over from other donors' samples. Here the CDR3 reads CASSQDPRYGYTF. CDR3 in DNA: TGTGCCAGCAGCCAAGATCCGCGGTATGGCTACACCTTC.